This TCR beta chain was identified in a study of T cell changes during pregnancy in multiple sclerosis. The CDR3 contains 11 residues. CDR1 is DFQATT, CDR2 SNEGSKA, per germline (reference sequence). V dropped 5 bases and J dropped 7; count of bases not matched to a gene: 4. Clones were read by immunoSEQ multiplex PCR, and TCRdb kept only the in-frame ones, dropping some. The sample includes 80,000 to 100,000 clones, roughly 89% seen only once; the top ten take less than 2%. The chain couples TRBV20-1 to TRBJ1-1; TRBD1 aligns across 7 bases. The origin of this receptor is a female donor in good health, enrolled as a control in a pregnancy study. Sequenced material: peripheral blood, taken after pregnancy. CDR3 protein: CSADREGEAFF. The CDR3 nucleotides read TGCAGTGCTGACAGGGAAGGTGAAGCTTTCTTT.